This section outlines one T cell receptor beta chain sequence together with its context. In the study's own analysis: Scientists estimated how many nucleated cells there were by amplifying reference gene primers. The protocol was immunoSEQ multiplex PCR, while the TCRdb copy is restricted to in-frame clones and leaves out a portion. That table supplies the V and J calls and clone size; D and trimming were determined from the DNA. Among roughly 300,000 clones listed, 89% were seen once. The data were obtained in a study of blood T cell repertoires in COVID-19. Study at large: Samples taken during acute and convalescent COVID-19 were collected in the United States, Italy and Spain. T cells, B-cell-depleted T cells, or PBMCs supplied cDNA or gDNA.

From germline, CDR1 is MNHEY and CDR2 SMNVEV (reference sequence). Trimming took 5 bases from V and 0 from J; bases not matched to a gene: 15. The length of the CDR3 is 19 residues. V and J are TRBV27 and TRBJ2-1; TRBD2 agrees at 8 bases. This receptor was taken from a man between 18 and 29 years old who had recovered from COVID-19. The sequencing sample was made of peripheral blood. CDR3 DNA sequence: TGTGCCAGCAGTCCGAGAGCGGGAGACTCCCAATACTCCTACAATGAGCAGTTCTTC. Translated: CASSPRAGDSQYSYNEQFF.